Detailed here is one T cell receptor beta chain. Sequencing of TCR beta was performed on blood CD8+ and CD4+ T cells. The data were obtained in a study of CD8 T cells in Susac syndrome. An input of 0.5 to 1 ug of RNA was subjected to reverse transcription using random hexamers. An immunoSEQ multiplex PCR amplified TCR beta CDR3 over 54 Vbeta and 13 Jbeta. TCRdb reprocessed the immunoSEQ multiplex PCR reads with MiXCR, giving one entry per CDR3 protein. The table includes 300,000 to 350,000 distinct CDR3 sequences, 92% detected once. Sequencing was performed on CD4+ T cells from PBMCs. The source of this sequence is a human donor with multiple sclerosis.

The CDR3 region has the DNA TGTGCCACCAGTGATTCGGGACAGGGGAACTACAATGAGCAGTTCTTC. This gives the protein CATSDSGQGNYNEQFF. The V gene is TRBV24-1, the J gene TRBJ2-1, with 10 bases that match TRBD1. Germline CDR1 reads KGHDR; CDR2 reads SFDVKD. The CDR3 extends over 16 amino acids. The J segment lost 3 bases and the V segment lost 2 bases, leaving 3 bases of the junction unmatched.